This is a list of T cell receptor beta chains from one sample in a study of regulatory T cells in long-lasting Graves disease. Each CDR3 protein gets one entry after TCRdb re-called the multiplex PCR reads with MiXCR. The sample has a few hundred thousand distinct CDR3 sequences, 16% seen once; the top ten hold about 32%. The sample was also reused in another study, on T cells in Graves' hyperthyroidism and ophthalmopathy.

This sample comprised peripheral blood mononuclear cells (PBMCs), obtained at new diagnosis, from a patient treated with antithyroid drugs. These receptors came from a man aged 35-49 years with Graves disease. CDR3s include the opening cysteine and the closing phenylalanine or tryptophan. The D gene is left open where the match is weak. A row's size may be missing; if present it is once, few, many or a size class.

j_call: TRBJ2-1
d_call: NA
clone_size: many
cdr3_length: 15
v_call: TRBV30
cdr3_nt: TGTGCCTGGAGTGTAAGGGCCGGGGCCTACAATGAGCAGTTCTTC
cdr3_aa: CAWSVRAGAYNEQFF

j_call: TRBJ2-7
d_call: NA
clone_size: NA
cdr3_length: 14
v_call: TRBV28
cdr3_nt: TGTGCCAGCAGACCCTCGGGAAGAAGCTACGAGCAGTACTTC
cdr3_aa: CASRPSGRSYEQYF

j_call: TRBJ2-1
d_call: NA
clone_size: NA
cdr3_length: 15
v_call: TRBV20-1
cdr3_nt: TGCAGACTTACGGGGGGCCCCCTTTCCCACAATGAGCAGTTCTTC
cdr3_aa: CRLTGGPLSHNEQFF

j_call: TRBJ1-2
d_call: NA
clone_size: NA
cdr3_length: 13
v_call: TRBV7-8
cdr3_nt: TGTGCCAGCAGCGTCGCCCCTAACTATGGCTACACCTTC
cdr3_aa: CASSVAPNYGYTF

j_call: TRBJ1-5
d_call: TRBD1
clone_size: many
cdr3_length: 16
v_call: TRBV28
cdr3_nt: TGTGCCAGCCTCACGGGACAGGGGGATAGCAATCAGCCCCAGCATTTT
cdr3_aa: CASLTGQGDSNQPQHF

j_call: TRBJ2-5
d_call: TRBD2
clone_size: few
cdr3_length: 16
v_call: TRBV28
cdr3_nt: TGTGCCAGCAGTTTCGGACTAGCGGGGGGGCTGGAGACCCAGTACTTC
cdr3_aa: CASSFGLAGGLETQYF

j_call: TRBJ2-2
d_call: TRBD1
clone_size: many
cdr3_length: 15
v_call: TRBV5-1
cdr3_nt: TGCGCCAGCAGCACAGGACAGGGCGGCACCGGGGAGCTGTTTTTT
cdr3_aa: CASSTGQGGTGELFF

j_call: TRBJ2-1
d_call: TRBD1
clone_size: many
cdr3_length: 17
v_call: TRBV10-3
cdr3_nt: TGTGCCATCAGTGGCTGGACAGGCGAAAGCTCCTACAATGAGCAGTTCTTC
cdr3_aa: CAISGWTGESSYNEQFF

j_call: TRBJ2-1
d_call: NA
clone_size: few
cdr3_length: 17
v_call: TRBV18
cdr3_nt: TGTGCCAGCTCACCCGGGGGGACAAACCTAAACGACAATGAGCAGTTCTTC
cdr3_aa: CASSPGGTNLNDNEQFF

j_call: TRBJ2-3
d_call: NA
clone_size: NA
cdr3_length: 13
v_call: TRBV10-3
cdr3_nt: TGTGCCATCAGTGAAGGCAGCACAGATACGCAGTATTTT
cdr3_aa: CAISEGSTDTQYF

j_call: TRBJ1-1
d_call: NA
clone_size: many
cdr3_length: 15
v_call: TRBV12-5
cdr3_nt: TGTGCTAGTGGTTATGAGGGTGTGGGGAACACTGAAGCTTTCTTT
cdr3_aa: CASGYEGVGNTEAFF

j_call: TRBJ1-3
d_call: NA
clone_size: NA
cdr3_length: 15
v_call: TRBV9
cdr3_nt: TGTGCCAGCAGCCAGGGACGGATCTCTGGAAACACCATATATTTT
cdr3_aa: CASSQGRISGNTIYF

j_call: TRBJ1-4
d_call: NA
clone_size: many
cdr3_length: 11
v_call: TRBV6-1
cdr3_nt: TGTGCCAGCAGGTCCGGCTGGTCGAAGGTTTTT
cdr3_aa: CASRSGWSKVF

j_call: TRBJ1-2
d_call: NA
clone_size: many
cdr3_length: 15
v_call: TRBV28
cdr3_nt: TGTGCCAGCAGTTTATGGGTCGAATTTACGGGCGGCTACACCTTC
cdr3_aa: CASSLWVEFTGGYTF

j_call: TRBJ1-2
d_call: NA
clone_size: many
cdr3_length: 13
v_call: TRBV28
cdr3_nt: TGTGCCAGCAGTTTGCCGGACCACTATGGCTACACCTTC
cdr3_aa: CASSLPDHYGYTF

j_call: TRBJ2-5
d_call: NA
clone_size: many
cdr3_length: 15
v_call: TRBV28
cdr3_nt: TGTGCCAGCAGTTCCCTCCGGGGTAGAGTAGAGACCCAGTACTTC
cdr3_aa: CASSSLRGRVETQYF

j_call: TRBJ2-1
d_call: TRBD2
clone_size: NA
cdr3_length: 15
v_call: TRBV5-5
cdr3_nt: TGTGCCAGCAGCAGGAGCGGGGGGGCCTACAATGAGCGGTTCTTC
cdr3_aa: CASSRSGGAYNERFF

j_call: TRBJ2-6
d_call: NA
clone_size: many
cdr3_length: 17
v_call: TRBV28
cdr3_nt: TGTGCCAGCAGTTTAATCACAGGGCGGTATACCTCCAACGTCCTGACTTTC
cdr3_aa: CASSLITGRYTSNVLTF

j_call: TRBJ1-6
d_call: NA
clone_size: few
cdr3_length: 12
v_call: TRBV20-1
cdr3_nt: TGCAGTGCTAGAGGTTATAATTCACCCCTCCACTTT
cdr3_aa: CSARGYNSPLHF

j_call: TRBJ2-1
d_call: TRBD2
clone_size: NA
cdr3_length: 14
v_call: TRBV3-1
cdr3_nt: TGTGCCAGCAGCCAAGGTAGCGGGGGGAATGAGCAGTTCTTC
cdr3_aa: CASSQGSGGNEQFF

j_call: TRBJ2-1
d_call: NA
clone_size: many
cdr3_length: 14
v_call: TRBV5-1
cdr3_nt: TGTGCCAGCAGCCGGGGGACAGCCTACAATGAGCAGTTCTTC
cdr3_aa: CASSRGTAYNEQFF

j_call: TRBJ2-5
d_call: NA
clone_size: NA
cdr3_length: 14
v_call: TRBV6-1
cdr3_nt: TGTGCCAGCAGTGAACCGGGGGGCCACGAGACCCAGTACTTC
cdr3_aa: CASSEPGGHETQYF

j_call: TRBJ2-7
d_call: NA
clone_size: NA
cdr3_length: 15
v_call: TRBV7-2
cdr3_nt: TGTGCCAGCAGCCCAGTGCGTGGACAGTCCTACGAGCAGTACTTC
cdr3_aa: CASSPVRGQSYEQYF

j_call: TRBJ1-2
d_call: NA
clone_size: few
cdr3_length: 17
v_call: TRBV9
cdr3_nt: TGTGCCAGCAGCGTAGCTTTGCCGACAGGTACTAACTATGGCTACACCTTC
cdr3_aa: CASSVALPTGTNYGYTF

j_call: TRBJ1-5
d_call: NA
clone_size: many
cdr3_length: 14
v_call: TRBV5-1
cdr3_nt: TGCGCCAGCAGCTTGGAGGGGCCTAGCACGCCCCAGCATTTT
cdr3_aa: CASSLEGPSTPQHF

j_call: TRBJ1-5
d_call: NA
clone_size: few
cdr3_length: 13
v_call: TRBV4-3
cdr3_nt: TGCGCCAGCAGCCAGGGATGGGGGCAGCCCCAGCATTTT
cdr3_aa: CASSQGWGQPQHF

j_call: TRBJ2-7
d_call: TRBD2
clone_size: many
cdr3_length: 15
v_call: TRBV27
cdr3_nt: TGTGCCAGCAGACCAGCGGGGTTCCGCAATTACGAGCAGTACTTC
cdr3_aa: CASRPAGFRNYEQYF